Listed here is a single T cell receptor (beta chain). Its antigen is undetermined. The PCR had 60 Vbeta and 13 Jbeta primers. Repertoires were generated with immunoSEQ multiplex PCR, while TCRdb's copy carries only in-frame clones and drops some. This repertoire comprises 100,000 to 150,000 clones; its ten largest clones make up approximately 2.6%. This specimen comes from a study of cytomegalovirus exposure and HLA in healthy donors. Study conclusions and caveats: Whilst most TCR sequences proved rare, a subset of public TCRs occurred across many donors.

Germline V gene data show CDR1 as LGHNA and CDR2 as YNFKEQ. CDR3 length equals 16 residues. V was pared by 4 bases and J by 0 bases, with 8 bases of the junction left unmatched. Though nominally healthy at sampling, donors likely had unrecorded immune exposures. The TCR originated in a man younger than 45 in good health and CMV-seronegative. Sequencing input: PBMCs. V is TRBV4-2 and J is TRBJ2-7; 8 bases map to TRBD2. The CDR3 DNA follows: TGTGCCAGCAGCCCTTACACTAGCGGCCTCTCCTACGAGCAGTACTTC. As protein: CASSPYTSGLSYEQYF.